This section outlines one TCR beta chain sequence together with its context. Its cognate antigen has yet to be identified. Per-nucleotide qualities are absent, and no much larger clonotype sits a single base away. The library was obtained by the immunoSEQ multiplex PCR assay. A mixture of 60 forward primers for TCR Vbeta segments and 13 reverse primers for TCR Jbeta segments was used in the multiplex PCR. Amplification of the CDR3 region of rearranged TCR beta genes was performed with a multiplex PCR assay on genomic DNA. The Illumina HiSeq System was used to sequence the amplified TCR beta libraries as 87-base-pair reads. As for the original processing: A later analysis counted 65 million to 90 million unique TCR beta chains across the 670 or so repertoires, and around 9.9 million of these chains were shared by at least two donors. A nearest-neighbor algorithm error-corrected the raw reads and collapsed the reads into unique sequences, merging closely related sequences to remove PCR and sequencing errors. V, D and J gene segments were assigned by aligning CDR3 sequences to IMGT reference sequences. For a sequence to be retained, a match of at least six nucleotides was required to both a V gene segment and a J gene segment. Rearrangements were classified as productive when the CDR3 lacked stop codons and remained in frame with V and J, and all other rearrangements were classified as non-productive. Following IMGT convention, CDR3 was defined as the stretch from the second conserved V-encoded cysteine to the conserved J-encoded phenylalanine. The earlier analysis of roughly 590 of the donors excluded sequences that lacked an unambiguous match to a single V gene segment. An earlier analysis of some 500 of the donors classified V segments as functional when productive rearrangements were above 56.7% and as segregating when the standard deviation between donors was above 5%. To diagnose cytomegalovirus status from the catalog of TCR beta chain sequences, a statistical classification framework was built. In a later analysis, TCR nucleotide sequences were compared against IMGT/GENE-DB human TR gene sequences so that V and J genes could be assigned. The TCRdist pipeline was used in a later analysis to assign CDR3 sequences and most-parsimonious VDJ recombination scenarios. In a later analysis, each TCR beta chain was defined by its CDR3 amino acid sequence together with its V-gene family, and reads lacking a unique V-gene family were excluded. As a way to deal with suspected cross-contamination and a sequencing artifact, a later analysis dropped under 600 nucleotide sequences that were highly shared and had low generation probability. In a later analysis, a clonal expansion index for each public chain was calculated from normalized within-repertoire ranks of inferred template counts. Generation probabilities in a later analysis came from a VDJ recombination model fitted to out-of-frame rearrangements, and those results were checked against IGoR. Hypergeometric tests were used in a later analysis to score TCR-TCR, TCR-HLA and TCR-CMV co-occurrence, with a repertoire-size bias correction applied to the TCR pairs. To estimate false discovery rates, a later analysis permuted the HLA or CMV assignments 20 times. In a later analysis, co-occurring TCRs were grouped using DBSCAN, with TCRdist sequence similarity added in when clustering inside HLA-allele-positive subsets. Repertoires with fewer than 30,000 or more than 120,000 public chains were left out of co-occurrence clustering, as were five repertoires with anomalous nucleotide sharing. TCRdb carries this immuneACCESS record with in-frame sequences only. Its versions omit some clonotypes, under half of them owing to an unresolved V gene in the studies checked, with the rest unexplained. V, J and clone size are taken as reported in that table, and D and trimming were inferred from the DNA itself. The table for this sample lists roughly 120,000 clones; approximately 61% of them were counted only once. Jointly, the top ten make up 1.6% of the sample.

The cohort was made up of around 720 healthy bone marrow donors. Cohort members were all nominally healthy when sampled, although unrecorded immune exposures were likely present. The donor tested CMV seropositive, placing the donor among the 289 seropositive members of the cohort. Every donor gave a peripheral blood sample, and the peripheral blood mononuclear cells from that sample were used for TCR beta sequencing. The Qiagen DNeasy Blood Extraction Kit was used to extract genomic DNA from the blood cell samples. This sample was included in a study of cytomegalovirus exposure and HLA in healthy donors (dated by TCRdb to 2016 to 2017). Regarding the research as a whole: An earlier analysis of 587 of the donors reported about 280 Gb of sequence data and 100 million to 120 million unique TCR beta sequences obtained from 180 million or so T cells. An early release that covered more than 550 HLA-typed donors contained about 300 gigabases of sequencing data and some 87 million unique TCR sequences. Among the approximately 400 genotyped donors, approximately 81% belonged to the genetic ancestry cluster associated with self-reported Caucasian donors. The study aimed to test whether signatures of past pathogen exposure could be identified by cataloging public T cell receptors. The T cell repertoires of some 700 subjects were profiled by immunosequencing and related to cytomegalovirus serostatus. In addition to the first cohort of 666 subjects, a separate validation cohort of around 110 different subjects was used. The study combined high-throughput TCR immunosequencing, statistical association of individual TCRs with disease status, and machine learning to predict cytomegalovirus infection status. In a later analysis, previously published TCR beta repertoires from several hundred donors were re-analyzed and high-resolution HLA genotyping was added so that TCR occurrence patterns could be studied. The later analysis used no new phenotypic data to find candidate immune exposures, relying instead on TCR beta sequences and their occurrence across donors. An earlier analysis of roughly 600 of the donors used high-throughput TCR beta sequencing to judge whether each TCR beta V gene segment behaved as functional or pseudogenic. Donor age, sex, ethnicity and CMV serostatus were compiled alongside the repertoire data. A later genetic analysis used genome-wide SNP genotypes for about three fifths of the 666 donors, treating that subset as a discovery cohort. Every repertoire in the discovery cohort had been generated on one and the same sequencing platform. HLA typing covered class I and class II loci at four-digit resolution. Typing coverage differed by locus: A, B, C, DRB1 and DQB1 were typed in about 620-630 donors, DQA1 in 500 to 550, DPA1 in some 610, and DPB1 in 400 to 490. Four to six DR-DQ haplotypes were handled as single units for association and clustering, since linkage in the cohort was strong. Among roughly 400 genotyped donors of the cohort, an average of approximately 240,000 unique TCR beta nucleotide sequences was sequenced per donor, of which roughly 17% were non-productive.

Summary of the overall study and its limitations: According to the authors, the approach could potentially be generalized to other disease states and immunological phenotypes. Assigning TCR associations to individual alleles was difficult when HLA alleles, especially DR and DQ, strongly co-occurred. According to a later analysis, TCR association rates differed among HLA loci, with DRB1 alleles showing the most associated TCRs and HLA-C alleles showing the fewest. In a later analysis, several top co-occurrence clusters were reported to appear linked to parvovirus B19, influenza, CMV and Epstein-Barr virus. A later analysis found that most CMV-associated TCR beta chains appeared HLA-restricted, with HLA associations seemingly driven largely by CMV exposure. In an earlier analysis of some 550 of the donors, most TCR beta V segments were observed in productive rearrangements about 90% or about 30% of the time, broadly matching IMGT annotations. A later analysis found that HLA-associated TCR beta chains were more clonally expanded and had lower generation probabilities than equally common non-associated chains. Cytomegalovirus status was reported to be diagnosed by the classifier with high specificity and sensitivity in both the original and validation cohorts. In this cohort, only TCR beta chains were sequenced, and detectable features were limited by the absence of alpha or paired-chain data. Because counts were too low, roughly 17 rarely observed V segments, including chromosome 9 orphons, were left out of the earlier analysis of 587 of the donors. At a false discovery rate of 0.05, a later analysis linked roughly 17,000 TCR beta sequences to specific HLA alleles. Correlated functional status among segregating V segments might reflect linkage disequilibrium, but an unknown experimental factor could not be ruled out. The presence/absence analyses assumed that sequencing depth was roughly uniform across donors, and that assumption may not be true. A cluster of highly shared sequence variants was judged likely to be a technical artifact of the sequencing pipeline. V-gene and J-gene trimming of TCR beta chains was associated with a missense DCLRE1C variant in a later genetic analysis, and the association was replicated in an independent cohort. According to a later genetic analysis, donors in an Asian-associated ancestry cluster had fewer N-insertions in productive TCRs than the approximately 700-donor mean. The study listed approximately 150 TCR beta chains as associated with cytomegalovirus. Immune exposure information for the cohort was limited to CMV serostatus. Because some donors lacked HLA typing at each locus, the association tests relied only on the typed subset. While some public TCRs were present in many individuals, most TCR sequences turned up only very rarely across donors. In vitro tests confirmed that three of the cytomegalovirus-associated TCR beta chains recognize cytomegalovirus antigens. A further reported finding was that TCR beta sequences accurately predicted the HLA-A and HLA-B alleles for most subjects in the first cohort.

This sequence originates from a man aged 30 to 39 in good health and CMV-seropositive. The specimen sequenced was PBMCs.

The CDR3 protein: CASSERDRVFQPQHF. The DNA sequence is given as TGTGCCAGCAGTGAAAGGGACAGGGTTTTTCAGCCCCAGCATTTT. The chain joins TRBV2 to TRBJ1-5; 9 bases in between match TRBD1. The germline V gene yields SNHLY for CDR1 and FYNNEI for CDR2. V and J are trimmed by 2 bases and 6 bases, and the gene matches miss 5 bases of the junction. Spanning cysteine to phenylalanine, the CDR3 consists of 15 amino acids. Only CDR3 DNA is held: 45 bases, read in frame from base 1.